This T cell receptor beta chain was retrieved from a study of cytomegalovirus exposure and HLA in healthy donors. This PCR relied on a set of 60 Vbeta primers and 13 Jbeta primers. This table comes from immunoSEQ multiplex PCR, and its TCRdb copy is limited to in-frame clones, with some not included. This sample has some 200,000 clones, with around two thirds found just once. Germline-derived CDR1 and CDR2 are ENHRY and SYGVKD. V gave up 10 bases and J gave up 8 bases, with 21 bases separating them. This CDR3 has 14 amino acids. The rearrangement uses TRBV10-3 and TRBJ2-1, with D perhaps matching TRBD2 (6 bases). Sequencing was carried out using PBMCs. The sequence came from a man in his forties in good health and CMV-seronegative. CDR3 nucleotide sequence: TGTGCCACAATCGGGGCGGGGATAAGCGATGAGCAGTTCTTC. Protein: CATIGAGISDEQFF.